The T cell receptor beta chain described here comes from a study of blood T cell repertoires in COVID-19 (dated by TCRdb to 2020 to 2021). Background on the whole study: Samples from collaborators originated in the United States, Italy and Spain and spanned both the acute and convalescent phases of COVID-19. Where HLA class I and class II types were available, the types were taken from metadata supplied by the sample provider, not from assay-based typing. The dataset comprised deeply sampled blood TCRbeta repertoires from subjects exposed to, actively infected with, or recovered from COVID-19. Nearly every sample came with metadata listing a de-identified subject ID, COVID-19 status, age in years and sex. The repertoires were released in a freely available public database intended as a resource for research on the immune response to SARS-CoV-2. The samples were drawn from the first 160 participants of the ongoing ImmuneRACE study and from over a thousand subjects provided by 6 global collaborators. The prospective study material was composed of cDNA or gDNA derived from T cells, B-cell-depleted T cells, or PBMCs.

TCRbeta CDR3 regions were amplified from genomic DNA by means of the immunoSEQ Assay, a bias-controlled multiplex PCR. In the source study's methods: The number of nucleated cells in each sample was estimated by amplification of reference gene primers within the assay. Sequence reads were collapsed and filtered to measure the absolute abundance of every unique TCRbeta CDR3 rearrangement. For each sample, productive Simpson clonality was calculated as the square root of Simpson's diversity index over productive rearrangements. As stored in TCRdb, this immuneACCESS dataset retains in-frame rearrangements with V and J assigned. A fraction of the clones does not appear; measured against another copy, unresolved V genes explain less than half of the discrepancy, and the remainder lacks a known reason. V and J calls and clone size follow that table, whereas D and trimming were derived from the DNA. This sample comprises over 300,000 clones, 85% to 90% of them detected only once. The leading ten clones occupy over 0.9% of the sample.

As to this clone: Its binding antigen is unknown. One base away there is no much larger clone; base qualities are not given.

In the prospective study, participants were 18 to 89 years old, resided in about two dozen geographic areas of the United States, and were enrolled through a virtual design. In the prospective study, participants were assigned to cohorts based on the clinical history participants reported in a screening survey and a study questionnaire. In the prospective study, whole blood, serum and a nasopharyngeal or oropharyngeal swab were collected from each participant by mobile phlebotomists. Prospective study participants could optionally give additional blood draws and questionnaires over an approximately 2-month period. Before DNA extraction, blood samples from the prospective study were shipped at room temperature or frozen. Study-wide findings and limitations: How much clinical and demographic metadata was included differed by source and by participant, and the metadata was provided uncurated.

Germline trimming: 5 bases from V, 4 bases from J; junction bases outside gene matches: 7. From cysteine to phenylalanine, the CDR3 is 16 amino acids long. CDR3 DNA only is kept here, 48 bases in frame from base 1. For CDR1 and CDR2, the germline V gene lists MNHEY and SVGEGT. Recombination joined TRBV6-2 or TRBV6-3 with TRBJ2-1; TRBD2 agrees with 11 junctional bases. The TCR comes from a woman aged 25 to 39 with acute COVID-19. Sequencing was done on a sample of PBMCs or T cells enriched from blood (not recorded which). The CDR3 protein is CASSTPSGGLYNEQFF. The DNA is TGTGCCAGCAGTACCCCTAGCGGGGGGCTATACAATGAGCAGTTCTTC.